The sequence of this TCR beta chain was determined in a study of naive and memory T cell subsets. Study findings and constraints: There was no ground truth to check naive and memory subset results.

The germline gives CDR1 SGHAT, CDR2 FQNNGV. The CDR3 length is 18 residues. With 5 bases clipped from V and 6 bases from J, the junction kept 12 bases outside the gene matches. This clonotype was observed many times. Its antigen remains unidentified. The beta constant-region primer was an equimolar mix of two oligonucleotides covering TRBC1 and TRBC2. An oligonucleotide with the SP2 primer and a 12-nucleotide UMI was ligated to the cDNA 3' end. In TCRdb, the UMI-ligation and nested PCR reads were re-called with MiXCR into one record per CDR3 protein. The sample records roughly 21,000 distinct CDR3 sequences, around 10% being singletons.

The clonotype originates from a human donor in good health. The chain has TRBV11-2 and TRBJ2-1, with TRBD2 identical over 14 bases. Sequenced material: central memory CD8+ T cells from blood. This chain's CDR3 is CASSPSTGTSGRPNEQFF. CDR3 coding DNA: TGTGCCAGCAGCCCATCGACAGGGACTAGCGGGAGACCCAATGAGCAGTTCTTC.